This T cell receptor beta chain came from a study of cytomegalovirus exposure and HLA in healthy donors. Study conclusions and caveats: Donors belonging to an Asian-associated ancestry cluster reportedly showed fewer N-insertions in productive TCRs than the approximately 700-donor mean, according to what a later analysis found. The study found most TCR sequences rare, yet found some public TCRs in many donors.

A word on this clone: The target antigen is unknown.

Deletions cut 4 bases from V and 1 base from J, with 8 bases between. The CDR3 has 15 amino acids. Germline lookup yields CDR1 ENHRY and CDR2 SYGVKD. The PCR used 60 Vbeta and 13 Jbeta primers. TCRdb keeps only in-frame clones here, not all; method: immunoSEQ multiplex PCR. Altogether roughly 150,000 clones are present, 64% being singletons, with the ten largest covering less than 3.5%. The source of this sequence is a woman younger than 45 in good health and CMV-seropositive. The chain links TRBV10-3 to TRBJ1-6; D gene unclear. Specimen: PBMCs. CDR3: CAISAQDSYNSPLHF. CDR3 nucleotides: TGTGCCATCAGTGCCCAGGATTCCTATAATTCACCCCTCCACTTT.